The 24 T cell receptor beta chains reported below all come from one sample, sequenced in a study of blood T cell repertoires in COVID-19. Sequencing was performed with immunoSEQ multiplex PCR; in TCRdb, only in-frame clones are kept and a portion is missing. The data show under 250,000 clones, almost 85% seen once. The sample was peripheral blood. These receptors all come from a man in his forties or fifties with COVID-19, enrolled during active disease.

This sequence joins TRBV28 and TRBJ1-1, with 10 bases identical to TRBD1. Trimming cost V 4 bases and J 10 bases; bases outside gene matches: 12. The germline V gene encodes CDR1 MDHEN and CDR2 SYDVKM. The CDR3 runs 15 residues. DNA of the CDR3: TGTGCCAGCAGTTCACGACAGGGGGCCTCCGGGGGAGCTTTCTTT. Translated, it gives CASSSRQGASGGAFF.

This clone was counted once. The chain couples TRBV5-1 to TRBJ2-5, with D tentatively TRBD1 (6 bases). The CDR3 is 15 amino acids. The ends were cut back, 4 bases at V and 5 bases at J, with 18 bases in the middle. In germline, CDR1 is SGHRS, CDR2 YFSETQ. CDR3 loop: CASSTGTPWGETQYF. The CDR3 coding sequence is TGCGCCAGCAGCACCGGGACACCGTGGGGGGAGACCCAGTACTTC.

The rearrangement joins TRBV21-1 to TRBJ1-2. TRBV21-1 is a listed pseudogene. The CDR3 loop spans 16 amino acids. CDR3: CASSKAPPGGNYGYTF. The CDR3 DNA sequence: TGTGCCAGCAGCAAAGCCCCCCCTGGCGGAAACTATGGCTACACCTTC.

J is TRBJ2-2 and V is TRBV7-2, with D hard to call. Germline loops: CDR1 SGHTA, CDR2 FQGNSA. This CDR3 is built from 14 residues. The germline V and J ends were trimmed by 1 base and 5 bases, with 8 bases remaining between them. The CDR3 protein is CASSLVADTGELFF. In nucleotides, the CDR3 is TGTGCCAGCAGCTTAGTAGCAGATACCGGGGAGCTGTTTTTT.

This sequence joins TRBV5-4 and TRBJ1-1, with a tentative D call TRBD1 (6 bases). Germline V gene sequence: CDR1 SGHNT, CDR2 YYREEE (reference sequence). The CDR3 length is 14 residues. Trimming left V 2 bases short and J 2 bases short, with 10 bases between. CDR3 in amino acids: CASSLQGPNTEAFF. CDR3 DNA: TGTGCCAGCAGCTTACAGGGTCCTAACACTGAAGCTTTCTTT.

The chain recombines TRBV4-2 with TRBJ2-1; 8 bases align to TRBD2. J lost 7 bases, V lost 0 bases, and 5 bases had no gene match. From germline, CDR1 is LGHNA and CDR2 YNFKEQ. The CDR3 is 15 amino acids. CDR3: CASSQELAEGNEQFF. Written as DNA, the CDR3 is TGTGCCAGCAGCCAAGAACTAGCGGAGGGGAATGAGCAGTTCTTC.

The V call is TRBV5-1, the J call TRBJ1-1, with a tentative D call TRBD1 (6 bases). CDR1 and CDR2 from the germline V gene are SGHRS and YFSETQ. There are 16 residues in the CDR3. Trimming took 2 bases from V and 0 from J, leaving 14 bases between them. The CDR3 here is CASSLRTGGMNTEAFF. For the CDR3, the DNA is TGCGCCAGCAGCTTAAGGACGGGGGGCATGAACACTGAAGCTTTCTTT.

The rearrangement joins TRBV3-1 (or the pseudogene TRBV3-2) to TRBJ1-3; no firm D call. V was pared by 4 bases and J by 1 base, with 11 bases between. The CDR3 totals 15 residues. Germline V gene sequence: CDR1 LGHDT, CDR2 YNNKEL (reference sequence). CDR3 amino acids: CASSPRPSSGNTIYF. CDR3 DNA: TGTGCCAGCAGCCCCAGGCCGTCTTCTGGAAACACCATATATTTT.

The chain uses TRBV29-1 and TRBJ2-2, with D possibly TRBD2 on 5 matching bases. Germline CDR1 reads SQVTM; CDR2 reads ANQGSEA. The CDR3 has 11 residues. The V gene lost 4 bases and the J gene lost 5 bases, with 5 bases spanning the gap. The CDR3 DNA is TGCAGCGTTGGCGGGACCGGGGAGCTGTTTTTT. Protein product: CSVGGTGELFF.

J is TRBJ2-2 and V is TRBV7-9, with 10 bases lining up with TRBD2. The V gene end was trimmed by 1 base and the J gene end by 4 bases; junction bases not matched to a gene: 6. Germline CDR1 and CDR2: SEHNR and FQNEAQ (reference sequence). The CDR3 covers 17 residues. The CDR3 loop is CASSLVWRTSGTGELFF. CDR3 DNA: TGTGCCAGCAGCTTAGTTTGGCGGACTAGCGGCACCGGGGAGCTGTTTTTT.

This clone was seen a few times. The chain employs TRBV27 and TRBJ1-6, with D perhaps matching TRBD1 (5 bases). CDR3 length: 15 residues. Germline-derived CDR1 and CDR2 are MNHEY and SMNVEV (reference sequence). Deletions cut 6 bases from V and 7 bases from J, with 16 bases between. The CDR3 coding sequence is TGTGCCAGCAGGTTTAAGTCAGGGAACAATTCACCCCTCCACTTT. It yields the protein CASRFKSGNNSPLHF.

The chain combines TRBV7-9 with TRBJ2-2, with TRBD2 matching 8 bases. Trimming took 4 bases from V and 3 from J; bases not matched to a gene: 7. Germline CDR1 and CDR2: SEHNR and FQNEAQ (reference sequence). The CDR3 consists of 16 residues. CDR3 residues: CASSSSTSEHTGELFF. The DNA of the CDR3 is TGTGCCAGCAGCTCATCGACTAGCGAGCACACCGGGGAGCTGTTTTTT.

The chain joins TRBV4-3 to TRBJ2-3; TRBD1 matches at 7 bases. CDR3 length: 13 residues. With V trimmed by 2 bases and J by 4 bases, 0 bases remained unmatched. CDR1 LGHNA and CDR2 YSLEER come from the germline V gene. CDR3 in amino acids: CASSQRGPDTQYF. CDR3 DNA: TGCGCCAGCAGCCAAAGGGGGCCAGATACGCAGTATTTT.

The CDR3 region is CASRRLVFSDTEAFF. CDR3 sequence (DNA): TGTGCCAGCAGACGACTGGTTTTTTCAGACACTGAAGCTTTCTTT. The chain has TRBV6-5 and TRBJ1-1; D is unresolved. The CDR3 is 15 amino acids. The V gene's germline CDR1 is MNHEY and CDR2 SVGAGI. V was trimmed by 6 bases and J by 3 bases, leaving 17 bases between them.

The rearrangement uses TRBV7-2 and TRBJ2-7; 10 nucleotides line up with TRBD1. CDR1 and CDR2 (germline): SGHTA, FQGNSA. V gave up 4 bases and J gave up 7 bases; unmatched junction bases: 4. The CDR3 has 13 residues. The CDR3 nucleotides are TGTGCCAGCAGCTCGGACAGGGGGAGGGAGCAGTACTTC. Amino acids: CASSSDRGREQYF.

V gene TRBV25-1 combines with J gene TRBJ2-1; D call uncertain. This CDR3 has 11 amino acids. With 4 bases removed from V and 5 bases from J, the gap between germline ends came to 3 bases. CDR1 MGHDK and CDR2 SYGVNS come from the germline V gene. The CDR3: CASSANNEQFF. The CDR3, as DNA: TGTGCCAGCAGTGCCAACAATGAGCAGTTCTTC.

The CDR3, as DNA: TGTGCCAGCAGCAACAGCGGGGGGACTCTGGACGAGCAGTACTTC. Translation gives CASSNSGGTLDEQYF. V gene TRBV5-6 combines with J gene TRBJ2-7; 9 bases map to TRBD2. V lost 4 bases to trimming and J lost 5 bases; unmatched junction nucleotides: 10. The CDR3 totals 15 residues. Germline V gene data show CDR1 as SGHDT and CDR2 as YYEEEE.

For the CDR3, the DNA is TGTGCCAGCAGTTTCTCCCCCCGGGACAGGCCCGGTGGAGCTTTCTTT. Amino acids: CASSFSPRDRPGGAFF. The chain has TRBV27 and TRBJ1-1, with 8 bases identical to TRBD1. Germline loops: CDR1 MNHEY, CDR2 SMNVEV (reference sequence). V was pared by 3 bases and J by 10 bases, with 16 bases of the junction left unmatched. The CDR3 is made up of 16 amino acids.

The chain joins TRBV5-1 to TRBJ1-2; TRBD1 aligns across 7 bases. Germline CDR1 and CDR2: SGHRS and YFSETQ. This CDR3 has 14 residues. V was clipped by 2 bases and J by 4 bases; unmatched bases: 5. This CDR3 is CASSFGGGGYGYTF. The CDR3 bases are TGCGCCAGCAGCTTTGGAGGGGGCGGCTATGGCTACACCTTC.

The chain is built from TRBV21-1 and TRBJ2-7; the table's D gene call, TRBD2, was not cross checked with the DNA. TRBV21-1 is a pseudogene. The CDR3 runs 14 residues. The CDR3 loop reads CASSVMGSSYEQYF. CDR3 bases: TGTGCCAGCAGCGTGATGGGGAGCTCCTACGAGCAGTACTTC.

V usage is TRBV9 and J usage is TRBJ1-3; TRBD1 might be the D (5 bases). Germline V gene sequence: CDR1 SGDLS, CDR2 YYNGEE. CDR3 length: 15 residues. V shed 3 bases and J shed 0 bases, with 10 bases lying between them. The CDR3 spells CASSEWGTSGNTIYF. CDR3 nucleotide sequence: TGTGCCAGCAGCGAGTGGGGCACCTCTGGAAACACCATATATTTT.

The CDR3 spells CASSVASSGGGTDTQYF. CDR3 DNA sequence: TGTGCCAGCAGCGTAGCGTCTAGCGGGGGTGGCACAGATACGCAGTATTTT. The chain couples TRBV9 to TRBJ2-3; TRBD2 agrees at 10 bases. Trimming at V came to 0 bases and at J to 1 base, leaving 5 bases not matched to a gene. Germline V gene sequence: CDR1 SGDLS, CDR2 YYNGEE. This CDR3 has 17 amino acids.

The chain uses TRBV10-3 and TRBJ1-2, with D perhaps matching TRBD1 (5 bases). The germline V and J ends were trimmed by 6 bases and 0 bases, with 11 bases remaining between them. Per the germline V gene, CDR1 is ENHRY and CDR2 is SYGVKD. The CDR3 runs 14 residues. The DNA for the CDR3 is TGTGCCATCAGCCTAACGACAGCTAACTATGGCTACACCTTC. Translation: CAISLTTANYGYTF.

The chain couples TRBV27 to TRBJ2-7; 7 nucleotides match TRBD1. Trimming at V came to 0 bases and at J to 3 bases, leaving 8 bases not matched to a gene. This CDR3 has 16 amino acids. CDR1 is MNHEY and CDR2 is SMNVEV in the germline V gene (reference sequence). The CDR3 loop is CASSLSPDRPNYEQYF. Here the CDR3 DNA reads TGTGCCAGCAGTTTATCCCCGGACAGGCCCAACTACGAGCAGTACTTC.